These T cell receptor beta chains were read from a single sample in a study of blood T cell repertoires in COVID-19. Profiling relied on immunoSEQ multiplex PCR, and the TCRdb table lists in-frame clones only, not all of them. The sample yields fewer than 250,000 clones, 65% to 85% seen once. Material: PBMCs or T cells enriched from blood (not recorded which). These receptors came from a woman aged 25 to 39 who had recovered from COVID-19. The CDR3 runs from the conserved cysteine through the conserved F or W. Each record gives: D gene, clone size, J gene, V gene, CDR3 DNA, CDR3 protein. The D gene is left open where the match is weak. The listing skips clone size in some rows; elsewhere it reads once, few, many or a size class.

>.|.|TRBJ1-3|TRBV20-1
TGCAGTGCTAGTGCAGGCTCTGGAAACACCATATATTTT
CSASAGSGNTIYF
>TRBD2|.|TRBJ2-1|TRBV28
TGTGCCAGCAGTTTTCTTCTACCCGTGGGGGGGTACAATGAGCAGTTCTTC
CASSFLLPVGGYNEQFF
>TRBD1|.|TRBJ2-5|TRBV2
TGTGCCAGCAGATGGGACAGGGGGCGCACAGAGACCCAGTACTTC
CASRWDRGRTETQYF
>.|.|TRBJ2-5|TRBV24-1
TGTGCCACCAGTGGGACAGTAGAAGAGACCCAGTACTTC
CATSGTVEETQYF
>TRBD1|.|TRBJ1-1|TRBV28
TGTGCCAGCAACACCCGGGACAGCAATGAAGCTTTCTTT
CASNTRDSNEAFF
>.|.|TRBJ1-1|TRBV28
TGTGCCAGCGGGGAGAGGGAGCATGCTTTCTTT
CASGEREHAFF
>.|.|TRBJ1-1|TRBV5-6
TGTGCCAGCAGCTTCAGCTTCCAGGACACTGAAGCTTTCTTT
CASSFSFQDTEAFF
>.|.|TRBJ1-5|TRBV2
TGTGCCAGCATGTCGACAGTTAATCAGCCCCAGCATTTT
CASMSTVNQPQHF
>.|once|TRBJ1-1|TRBV19
TGTGCCAGTAGTATAAGCGGGGTCGCTGAAGCTTTCTTT
CASSISGVAEAFF
>.|few|TRBJ1-3|TRBV12-3/TRBV12-4
TGTGCCAGCAGTTTTAACTCTGGAAACACCATATATTTT
CASSFNSGNTIYF
>.|.|TRBJ1-1|TRBV5-5
TGTGCCAGCAGCCGGGGGGGCTTGAACACTGAAGCTTTCTTT
CASSRGGLNTEAFF
>.|few|TRBJ2-3|TRBV2
TGTGCCAGCAGTGATAACTCCCGCGATACGCAGTATTTT
CASSDNSRDTQYF
>.|.|TRBJ1-4|TRBV7-2
TGTGCCAGCAGCTACTACGGGTCTCCTGGTGAAAAACTGTTTTTT
CASSYYGSPGEKLFF
>.|.|TRBJ2-5|TRBV14
TGTGCCAGCAGCCATCACTTACAGGACCTCCAAGAGACCCAGTACTTC
CASSHHLQDLQETQYF
>TRBD2|once|TRBJ2-7|TRBV2
TGTGCCAGCAGTGCAGGCGGGGGGCAGTCCTACGAGCAGTACTTC
CASSAGGGQSYEQYF
>.|once|TRBJ1-2|TRBV11-2
TGTGCCAGCAACCCCCCCGGGTTGTATGGCTACACCTTC
CASNPPGLYGYTF
>.|.|TRBJ1-4|TRBV6-5
TGTGCCAGCAGTCCGGGGGGGGTTTCGGGTGAAAAACTGTTTTTT
CASSPGGVSGEKLFF
>TRBD1|once|TRBJ1-5|TRBV27
TGTGCCAGCAGTTCTGCAGGGGGCTGGGGCAATCAGCCCCAGCATTTT
CASSSAGGWGNQPQHF
>.|.|TRBJ2-3|TRBV28
TGTGCCAGCAGTTATCAAACAGATACGCAGTATTTT
CASSYQTDTQYF
>TRBD2|.|TRBJ2-1|TRBV2
TGTGCCAGCAGTGAAAGGGCCAGCGGGAGGGTCCTATCCTACAATGAGCAGTTCTTC
CASSERASGRVLSYNEQFF
>TRBD2|once|TRBJ2-7|TRBV7-9
TGTGCCAGCAGCTTAGGCCTAGCGGGGTTCTCCTCCTACGAGCAGTACTTC
CASSLGLAGFSSYEQYF
>TRBD1|.|TRBJ1-5|TRBV27
TGTGCCAGCCGGGCCCGGGACAGGGGAAATCAGCCCCAGCATTTT
CASRARDRGNQPQHF
>TRBD1|.|TRBJ2-2|TRBV28
TGTGCCAGCAGGCTAACCGGGACAGGGTATAACGGGGAGCTGTTTTTT
CASRLTGTGYNGELFF
>TRBD1|.|TRBJ2-3|TRBV5-1
TGCGCCAGCAGCAGGGATCCAGGACAGGGATCCCGTCATCGCACAGATACGCAGTATTTT
CASSRDPGQGSRHRTDTQYF
>TRBD1|.|TRBJ1-6|TRBV5-1
TGCGCCAGCAGCTCAGGGGGAGTGTGGAATAATTCACCCCTCCACTTT
CASSSGGVWNNSPLHF
>TRBD1|few|TRBJ1-4|TRBV30
TGTGCCTGGAGTCCTACGGACAGGGCACAACTGTTTTTT
CAWSPTDRAQLFF
>TRBD2|.|TRBJ2-3|TRBV28
TGTGCCAGCAGTTTAGCGGGAGGGGCAGATACGCAGTATTTT
CASSLAGGADTQYF
>.|.|TRBJ2-6|TRBV7-8
TGTGCCAGCAGCTTACTAGTACAGGGACCGGGGGCCAACGTCCTGACTTTC
CASSLLVQGPGANVLTF
>.|.|TRBJ2-3|TRBV2
TGTGCCAGCAGGGGCGGGGTAGCACCCAGCACAGATACGCAGTATTTT
CASRGGVAPSTDTQYF
>.|few|TRBJ1-2|TRBV28
TGTGCCAGCAGTTTCCAGGGAAGGGTTACTGGCTACACCTTC
CASSFQGRVTGYTF
>.|.|TRBJ1-1|TRBV19
TGTGCCAGTAGTACCTCGCCATACAGGGTACCTAACACTGAAGCTTTCTTT
CASSTSPYRVPNTEAFF
>TRBD1|.|TRBJ1-5|TRBV27
TGTGCCAGCAGTTTATGGGGTATTACAGGGGGCGCCCCTCAGCCCCAGCATTTT
CASSLWGITGGAPQPQHF
>.|few|TRBJ1-1|TRBV18
TGTGCCAGCTCACCACAGAACAGTTTGGTAGCTTTCTTT
CASSPQNSLVAFF
>.|.|TRBJ1-2|TRBV6-5
TGTGCCAGCAGTTCCACAGGCTTCTTGCGGGGCTACACCTTC
CASSSTGFLRGYTF
>.|.|TRBJ1-6|TRBV7-2
TGTGCCAGCAGCTTACTCCAGCGTTTTAATTCACCCCTCCACTTT
CASSLLQRFNSPLHF
>.|.|TRBJ2-7|TRBV7-2
TGTGCCAGCAGCTTAAGGTGGGAGCCCCGGTACGAGCAGTACTTC
CASSLRWEPRYEQYF
>TRBD2|.|TRBJ2-1|TRBV9
TGTGCCAGCAGCCCCAAGGGACTAGCGGGCTACAATGAGCAGTTCTTC
CASSPKGLAGYNEQFF
>.|few|TRBJ1-5|TRBV3-1/TRBV3-2
TGTGCCAGCAGCCAAGATGTCGGGGGGCAGCCCCAGCATTTT
CASSQDVGGQPQHF
>TRBD1|.|TRBJ1-2|TRBV19
TGTGCCAGTAGTATAGTCCGGGACAGGATTAACTATGGCTACACCTTC
CASSIVRDRINYGYTF
>TRBD1|.|TRBJ1-5|TRBV19
TGTGCCAGTAAAGACAGGGTTGGCAATCAGCCCCAGCATTTT
CASKDRVGNQPQHF
>TRBD1|once|TRBJ1-6|TRBV5-1
TGCGCCAGCAGCTTGGCGGTAAAGGGACAGGGCTATAATTCACCCCTCCACTTT
CASSLAVKGQGYNSPLHF
>TRBD1|.|TRBJ2-3|TRBV28
TGTGCCAGCAGGACAGGGGGCGGTACGCAGTATTTT
CASRTGGGTQYF
>TRBD1|.|TRBJ2-7|TRBV6-1
TGTGCCAGCAGTGAAGTGACAGGGCAAAGCGAGCAGTACTTC
CASSEVTGQSEQYF
>TRBD1|.|TRBJ1-2|TRBV5-3
TGTGCCAGAAGACTTCACCCGGGACAGGGGGCCGGGGGCTATGGCTACACCTTC
CARRLHPGQGAGGYGYTF
>TRBD1|few|TRBJ2-1|TRBV11-2
TGTGCCAGCAGCTTAGTTACAGGGGGAAAGTTCTTC
CASSLVTGGKFF
>.|.|TRBJ2-1|TRBV7-3
TGTGCCAGCAGCTTGAGACAGGATCCCTACAATGAGCAGTTCTTC
CASSLRQDPYNEQFF